The 11 T cell receptor beta chains reported below all come from one sample, sequenced in a study of CD8 T cells in ankylosing spondylitis (dated by TCRdb to between 2016 and 2019). Preparation of the library involved 5' RACE. Sequencing was performed on an Illumina HiSeq 2500. TCRdb cleaned the public reads at Q25 with fastp, built clones with MiXCR and kept in-frame beta chains. CDR3 protein sequences are deduplicated, and each keeps its most common genes and DNA. Present in this sample are 150,000 to 200,000 distinct CDR3 sequences, approximately 13% of which were seen just once. The biggest ten clones account for approximately 10% of the sample. Specimen: blood, either unsorted or a sorted T cell fraction (not recorded which). The source of these receptors is a female donor with ankylosing spondylitis or in good health (not recorded which).

V and J are TRBV11-3 and TRBJ1-1; D gene uncertain. V was cut by 5 bases and J by 7 bases, with 8 bases left in between. This CDR3 has 11 residues. Germline loops: CDR1 SGHNT, CDR2 YENEEA. The DNA for the CDR3 is TGTGCCAGCAGCACCCATTTTGAAGCTTTCTTT. This encodes CASSTHFEAFF.

This clonotype showed up just a few times. The chain combines TRBV7-2 with TRBJ2-5; the D is unclear. This CDR3 is built from 15 residues. Per the germline V gene, CDR1 is SGHTA and CDR2 is FQGNSA. Trimming took 5 bases from V and 0 from J, leaving 13 bases between them. The CDR3 spells CASSPSEWYQETQYF. The CDR3 region has the DNA TGTGCCAGCAGCCCGTCAGAGTGGTACCAAGAGACCCAGTACTTC. The complete variable domain, with remaining parts taken from reference TRBV7-2 and TRBJ2-5, reads GAGVSQSPSNKVTEKGKDVELRCDPISGHTALYWYRQSLGQGLEFLIYFQGNSAPDKSGLPSDRFSAERTGGSVSTLTIQRTQQEDSAVYLCASSPSEWYQETQYFGPGTRLLVL.

The rearrangement links TRBV7-2 to TRBJ2-7; TRBD2 matches at 8 bases. Germline CDR1 SGHTA, CDR2 FQGNSA. With V trimmed by 5 bases and J by 3 bases, 6 bases remained unmatched. The CDR3 is 14 amino acids. CDR3: CASSPYGRGYEQYF. The DNA of the CDR3 is TGTGCCAGCAGCCCCTACGGGAGGGGCTACGAGCAGTACTTC.

This clonotype was picked up many times. The chain has TRBV12-3 or TRBV12-4 and TRBJ1-6; D remains unclear. The CDR3 is 13 residues long. Trimming shortened V by 5 bases and J by 7 bases, and 9 bases separated the two germline ends. This CDR3 is CASSPTRNSPLHF. The CDR3 DNA reads as TGTGCCAGCAGTCCCACGAGGAATTCACCCCTCCACTTT.

At least ten counts were recorded for this clonotype. V and J are TRBV20-1 and TRBJ2-1; D uncertain. The germline gives CDR1 DFQATT, CDR2 SNEGSKA (reference sequence). V shed 0 bases and J shed 2 bases, with 17 bases lying between them. CDR3 size: 17 residues. The CDR3 nucleotides are TGCAGTGCTAGAGAGCTCGGATTTGAAGGCCCCTACAATGAGCAGTTCTTC. It codes for CSARELGFEGPYNEQFF.

This clonotype was counted many times. V gene TRBV5-1 combines with J gene TRBJ2-3; the D is unclear. Germline CDR1 and CDR2: SGHRS and YFSETQ. The CDR3 loop spans 14 amino acids. Between the trimmed V and J ends, which lost 0 bases and 8 bases, there was a span of 13 bases. CDR3 sequence: CASSLDTRRGTQYF. The CDR3 nucleotides read TGCGCCAGCAGCTTGGATACTCGGCGCGGTACGCAGTATTTT.

The rearrangement joins TRBV3-1 to TRBJ2-6; 13 nucleotides match TRBD2. CDR3 size: 19 residues. Per germline, CDR1 LGHDT and CDR2 YNNKEL (reference sequence). Trimming took 3 bases from V and 0 from J; bases not matched to a gene: 5. The CDR3 is CASSQMGTSGNSGANVLTF. CDR3 DNA sequence: TGTGCCAGCAGCCAGATGGGGACTAGCGGGAACTCTGGGGCCAACGTCCTGACTTTC.

The chain combines TRBV4-3 with TRBJ2-3, with D unresolved. The CDR3 runs to 13 residues. Trimming took 4 bases from V and 4 from J, leaving 9 bases between them. Germline V gene data show CDR1 as LGHNA and CDR2 as YSLEER. The CDR3 DNA reads as TGCGCCAGCAGCCTCGTAGGGTCAGATACGCAGTATTTT. It codes for CASSLVGSDTQYF.

A few counts support this clonotype. J is TRBJ1-2 and V is TRBV6-5, with a weak D call TRBD1 (5 bases). The CDR3 contains 15 residues. The germline V gene has CDR1 MNHEY and CDR2 SVGAGI. V shed 0 bases and J shed 0 bases, with 8 bases lying between them. CDR3 loop: CASSYSGTANYGYTF. The CDR3 DNA follows: TGTGCCAGCAGTTACTCGGGGACCGCTAACTATGGCTACACCTTC.

This clonotype showed up many times. This chain links TRBV12-3 or TRBV12-4 with TRBJ1-5; TRBD1 matches 7 bases. Trimming at V came to 0 bases and at J to 0 bases, leaving 11 bases not matched to a gene. The CDR3 sequence is 19 residues long. The DNA for the CDR3 is TGTGCCAGCAGTTTAGCGACCCCCGGGACAGACTTTAGCAATCAGCCCCAGCATTTT. Protein product: CASSLATPGTDFSNQPQHF.

Many counts were recorded for this clonotype. The chain carries TRBV20-1 and TRBJ2-1; D call uncertain. Trimming pared 3 bases from V and 7 bases from J, leaving 16 bases between. The CDR3 covers 14 residues. Germline V CDR1 and CDR2: DFQATT, SNEGSKA (reference sequence). This chain's CDR3 is CSAREKPFRNEQFF. In DNA, the CDR3 is TGCAGTGCTAGGGAAAAGCCCTTTCGTAATGAGCAGTTCTTC.